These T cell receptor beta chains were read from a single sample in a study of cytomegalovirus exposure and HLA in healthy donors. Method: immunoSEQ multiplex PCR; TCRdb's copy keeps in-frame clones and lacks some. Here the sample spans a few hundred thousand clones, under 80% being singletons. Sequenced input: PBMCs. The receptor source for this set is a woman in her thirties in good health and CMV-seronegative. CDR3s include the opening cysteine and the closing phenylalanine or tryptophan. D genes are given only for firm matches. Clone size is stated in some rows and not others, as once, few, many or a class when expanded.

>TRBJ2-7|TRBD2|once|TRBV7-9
CSSSSGLARASYEQYF
TGTTCCAGCAGCTCAGGACTAGCGAGGGCCTCCTACGAGCAGTACTTC
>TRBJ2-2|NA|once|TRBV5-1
CASSWGSGNTGELFF
TGCGCCAGCAGCTGGGGTAGCGGCAACACCGGGGAGCTGTTTTTT
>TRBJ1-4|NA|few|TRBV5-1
CASSWTVGEKLFF
TGCGCCAGCAGCTGGACAGTTGGGGAAAAACTGTTTTTT
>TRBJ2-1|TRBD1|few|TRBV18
CASSPPTGNSYNEQFF
TGTGCCAGCTCACCTCCGACAGGGAACTCCTACAATGAGCAGTTCTTC
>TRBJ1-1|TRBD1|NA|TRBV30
CAWGQGSAEAFF
TGTGCCTGGGGACAGGGTTCAGCTGAAGCTTTCTTT
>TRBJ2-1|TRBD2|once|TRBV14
CASSPTSPSYNEQFF
TGTGCCAGCAGCCCGACTAGCCCCTCCTACAATGAGCAGTTCTTC
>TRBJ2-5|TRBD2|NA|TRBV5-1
CASSGSGVNQETQYF
TGCGCCAGCAGCGGTAGCGGGGTGAACCAAGAGACCCAGTACTTC
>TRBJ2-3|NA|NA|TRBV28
CASSGLQATDTQYF
TGTGCCAGCAGTGGTTTGCAGGCAACAGATACGCAGTATTTT
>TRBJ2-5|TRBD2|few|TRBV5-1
CASSLEIAGAKETQYF
TGCGCCAGCAGCTTGGAAATAGCGGGAGCTAAAGAGACCCAGTACTTC
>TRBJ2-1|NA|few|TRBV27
CASSLYGGEGVERLF
TGTGCCAGCAGTTTATATGGGGGTGAGGGGGTAGAACGGCTCTTC
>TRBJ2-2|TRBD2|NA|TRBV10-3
CDISSGLAGVSAGELFF
TGTGACATCAGTTCTGGACTAGCGGGAGTAAGCGCCGGGGAGCTGTTTTTT
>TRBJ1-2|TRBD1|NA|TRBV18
CASSPTQGASPVYTF
TGTGCCAGCTCACCGACACAGGGGGCTTCACCGGTGTACACCTTC
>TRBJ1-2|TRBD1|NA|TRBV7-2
CASSIDRGALHGYTF
TGTGCCAGCAGCATAGACAGGGGCGCGCTTCATGGCTACACCTTC
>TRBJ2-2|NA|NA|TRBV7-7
CASMEGATGELFF
TGTGCTAGCATGGAGGGGGCAACCGGGGAGCTGTTTTTT
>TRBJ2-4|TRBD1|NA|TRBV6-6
CASRDRVAKNIQYF
TGTGCCAGCAGGGACAGGGTAGCCAAAAACATTCAGTACTTC
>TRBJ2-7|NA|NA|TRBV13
CASSLRQPYEQYF
TGTGCCAGCAGCCTCAGACAGCCCTACGAGCAGTACTTC
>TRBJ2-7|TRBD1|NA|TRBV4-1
CASSLSGTGDSYEQYF
TGCGCCAGCAGCCTTTCCGGGACAGGGGATTCCTACGAGCAGTACTTC
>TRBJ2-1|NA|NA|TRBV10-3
CAISERLGVDEQFF
TGTGCCATCAGTGAGAGACTAGGAGTGGATGAGCAGTTCTTC
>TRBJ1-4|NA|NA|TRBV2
CASSPLGLINEKLFF
TGTGCCAGCAGTCCCCTGGGACTGATTAATGAAAAACTGTTTTTT
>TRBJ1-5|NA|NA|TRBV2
CASSPGYGNQPQHF
TGTGCCAGCAGTCCAGGGTACGGCAATCAGCCCCAGCATTTT
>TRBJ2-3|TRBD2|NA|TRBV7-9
CASSPLGLAGTDTQYF
TGTGCCAGCAGCCCCTTAGGACTAGCGGGAACAGATACGCAGTATTTT
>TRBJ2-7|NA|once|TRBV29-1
CSVVYGSRYEQYF
TGCAGCGTTGTTTACGGGAGTCGATACGAGCAGTACTTC
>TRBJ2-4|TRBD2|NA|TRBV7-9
CASSLGGDIQYF
TGTGCCAGCAGCCTCGGGGGGGACATTCAGTACTTC
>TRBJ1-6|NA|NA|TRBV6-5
CASSYRGGDSPLHF
TGTGCCAGCAGTTATAGGGGGGGGGATTCACCCCTCCACTTT
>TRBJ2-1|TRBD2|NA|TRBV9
CASSVAGGGSYNEQFF
TGTGCCAGCAGCGTAGCTGGGGGGGGGTCCTACAATGAGCAGTTCTTC
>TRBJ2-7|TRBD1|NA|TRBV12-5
CASGQTGTTYEQYF
TGTGCTAGTGGTCAGACAGGGACAACCTACGAGCAGTACTTC
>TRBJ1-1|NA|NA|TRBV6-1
CASSGVGDLTEAFF
TGTGCCAGCAGTGGAGTAGGGGATCTCACTGAAGCTTTCTTT
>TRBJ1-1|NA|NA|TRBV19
CASSQGIGTEAFF
TGTGCCAGTAGTCAGGGGATAGGGACTGAAGCTTTCTTT
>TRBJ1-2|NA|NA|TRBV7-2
CASTTRQEVLRYTF
TGTGCCAGCACCACCCGTCAGGAAGTCCTTCGCTACACCTTC
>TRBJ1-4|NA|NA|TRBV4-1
CASSQAGKLFF
TGCGCCAGCAGCCAGGCAGGAAAACTGTTTTTT
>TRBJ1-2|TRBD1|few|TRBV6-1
CASRRTGGGYTF
TGTGCCAGCCGCAGGACAGGAGGCGGCTACACCTTC
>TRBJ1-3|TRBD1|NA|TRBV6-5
CASSADRDSGNTIYF
TGTGCCAGCAGTGCCGACAGGGACTCTGGAAACACCATATATTTT
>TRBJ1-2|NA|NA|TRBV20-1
CSATGPYGYTF
TGCAGTGCCACCGGTCCCTATGGCTACACCTTC
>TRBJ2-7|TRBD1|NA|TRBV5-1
CASSFDRADEQYF
TGCGCCAGCAGCTTCGACAGGGCAGACGAGCAGTACTTC
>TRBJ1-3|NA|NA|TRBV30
CAWKQVGNTIYF
TGTGCCTGGAAACAGGTCGGAAACACCATATATTTT
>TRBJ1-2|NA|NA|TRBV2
CASSEARYPGNYGYTF
TGTGCCAGCAGTGAAGCGCGTTACCCGGGGAACTATGGCTACACCTTC
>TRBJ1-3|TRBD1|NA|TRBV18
CASSPLYQGADGNTIYF
TGTGCCAGCTCACCACTTTATCAGGGGGCGGACGGAAACACCATATATTTT
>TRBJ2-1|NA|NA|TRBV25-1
CASSEGQLDYNEQFF
TGTGCCAGCAGTGAGGGGCAGCTGGACTACAATGAGCAGTTCTTC